This T cell receptor (beta chain) was found in a study of blood T cell repertoires in COVID-19. The overall study: COVID-19 samples from acute and convalescent phases originated in the United States, Italy and Spain.

V dropped 4 bases and J dropped 4 bases, with 8 bases sitting between them. Per the germline V gene, CDR1 is LGHDT and CDR2 is YNNKEL (reference sequence). The CDR3 consists of 13 residues. Methods used by the authors: For nucleated cells, counts were estimated from reference gene primer amplification. Some clones are missing from TCRdb's copy, which holds only in-frame ones; the method was immunoSEQ multiplex PCR. The D gene and trimming were derived from the DNA, and the V and J assignments and clone size from that table. Among 140,000 to 150,000 clones listed, 89% were seen once. Sequenced: peripheral blood. The chain carries TRBV3-1 (or the pseudogene TRBV3-2) and TRBJ1-3; no clear D. This TCR derives from a human donor in a cohort sampled during active COVID-19. CDR3 sequence: CASSPDYGNTIYF. Written as DNA, the CDR3 is TGTGCCAGCAGCCCCGACTACGGAAACACCATATATTTT.